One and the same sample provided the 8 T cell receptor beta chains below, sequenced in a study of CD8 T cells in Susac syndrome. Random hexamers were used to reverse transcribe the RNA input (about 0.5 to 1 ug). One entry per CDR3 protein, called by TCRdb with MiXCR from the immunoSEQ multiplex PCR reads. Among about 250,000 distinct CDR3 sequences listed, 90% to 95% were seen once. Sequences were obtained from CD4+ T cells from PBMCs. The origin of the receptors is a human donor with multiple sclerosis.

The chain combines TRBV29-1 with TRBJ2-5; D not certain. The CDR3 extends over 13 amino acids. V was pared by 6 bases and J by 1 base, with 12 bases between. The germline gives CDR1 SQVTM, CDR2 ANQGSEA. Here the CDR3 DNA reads TGCAGCGTGGGCCCGTACGGCCAAGAGACCCAGTACTTC. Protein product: CSVGPYGQETQYF.

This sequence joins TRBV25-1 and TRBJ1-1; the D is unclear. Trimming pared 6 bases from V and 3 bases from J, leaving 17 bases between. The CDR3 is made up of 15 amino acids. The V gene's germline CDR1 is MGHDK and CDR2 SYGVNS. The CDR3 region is CASRGSANSYTEAFF. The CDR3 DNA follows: TGTGCCAGCAGGGGGTCGGCTAATTCTTACACTGAAGCTTTCTTT.

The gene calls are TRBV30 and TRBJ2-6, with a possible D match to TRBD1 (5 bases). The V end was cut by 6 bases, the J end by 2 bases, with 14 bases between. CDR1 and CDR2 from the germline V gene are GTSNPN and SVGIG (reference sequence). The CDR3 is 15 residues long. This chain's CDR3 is CACPQGVTGANVLTF. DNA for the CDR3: TGTGCCTGTCCCCAAGGGGTAACTGGGGCCAACGTCCTGACTTTC.

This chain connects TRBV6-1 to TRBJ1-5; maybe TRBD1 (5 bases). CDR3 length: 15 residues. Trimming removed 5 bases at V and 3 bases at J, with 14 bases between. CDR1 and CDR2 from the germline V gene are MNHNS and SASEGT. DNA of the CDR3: TGTGCCAGCAGTCCCCCGACCGGGACCAATCAGCCCCAGCATTTT. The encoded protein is CASSPPTGTNQPQHF.

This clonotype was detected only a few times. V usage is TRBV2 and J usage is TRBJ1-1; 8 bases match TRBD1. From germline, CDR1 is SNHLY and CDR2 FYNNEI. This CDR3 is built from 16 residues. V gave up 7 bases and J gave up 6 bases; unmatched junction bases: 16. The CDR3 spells CASTHPTRTGFPEAFF. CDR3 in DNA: TGTGCCAGCACCCATCCCACCCGGACAGGGTTCCCTGAAGCTTTCTTT.

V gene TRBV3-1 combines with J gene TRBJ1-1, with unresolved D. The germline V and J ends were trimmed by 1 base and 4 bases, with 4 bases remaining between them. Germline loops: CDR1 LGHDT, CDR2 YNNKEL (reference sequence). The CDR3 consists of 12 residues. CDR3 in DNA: TGTGCCAGCAGCCAAGGGGCCACTGAAGCTTTCTTT. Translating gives CASSQGATEAFF.

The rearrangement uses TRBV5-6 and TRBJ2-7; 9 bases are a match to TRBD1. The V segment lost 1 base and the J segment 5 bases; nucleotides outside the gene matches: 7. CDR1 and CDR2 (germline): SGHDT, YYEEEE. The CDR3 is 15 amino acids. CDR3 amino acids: CASSLPGQGSHEQYF. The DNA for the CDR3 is TGTGCCAGCAGCTTGCCGGGACAGGGTTCCCACGAGCAGTACTTC.

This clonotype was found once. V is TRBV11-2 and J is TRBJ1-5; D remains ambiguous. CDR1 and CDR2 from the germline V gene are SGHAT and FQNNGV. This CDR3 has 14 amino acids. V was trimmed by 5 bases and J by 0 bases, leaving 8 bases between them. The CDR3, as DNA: TGTGCCAGCAGCAAAGGGTATAGCAATCAGCCCCAGCATTTT. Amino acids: CASSKGYSNQPQHF.